A selection of T cell receptor beta chains follows, all from one sample in a study of chemoradiotherapy in HPV16-positive cancers. The data were produced by immunoSEQ multiplex PCR, yet TCRdb's version contains in-frame clones alone and is incomplete. The profile shows some 12,000 clones, approximately 90% of them singletons. The sequencing used blood, collected from a patient who underwent chemoradiotherapy. These receptors were taken from a human donor with HPV-associated anogenital cancer. Both conserved end residues are part of each CDR3. D genes are given only for firm matches. Clone size, where shown, is once, few, many, or a class for clones that have expanded.

abundance	v_gene	d_gene	j_gene	CDR3aa	CDR3nt
few	TRBV5-4	-	TRBJ1-2	CASSPNAGAYGYTF	TGTGCCAGCAGCCCCAACGCAGGAGCCTATGGCTACACCTTC
-	TRBV6-1	-	TRBJ1-1	CATRQNTEAFF	TGTGCCACCCGCCAGAACACTGAAGCTTTCTTT
-	TRBV6-1	-	TRBJ1-5	CASSGHPLSFSNQPQHF	TGTGCCAGCAGTGGGCACCCCCTCAGCTTTAGCAATCAGCCCCAGCATTTT
-	TRBV5-5	-	TRBJ2-1	CASSFRSQKGENEQFF	TGTGCCAGCAGCTTCCGTTCCCAGAAAGGGGAGAATGAGCAGTTCTTC
-	TRBV4-2	-	TRBJ1-2	CASSSQGMRDYGYTF	TGTGCCAGCAGCAGCCAGGGGATGAGGGACTATGGCTACACCTTC
-	TRBV7-9	TRBD2	TRBJ2-5	CASSPSGGAVQETQYF	TGTGCCAGCAGCCCCAGCGGGGGGGCGGTCCAAGAGACCCAGTACTTC
-	TRBV2	-	TRBJ1-5	CASDPGGGGNQPQHF	TGTGCCAGCGACCCGGGGGGCGGGGGGAATCAGCCCCAGCATTTT
-	TRBV6-1	-	TRBJ2-7	CASSDVGRPYEQYF	TGTGCCAGCAGTGACGTGGGCCGCCCCTACGAGCAGTACTTC
-	TRBV7-3	TRBD1	TRBJ2-2	CASSSQGTNTGELFF	TGTGCCAGCAGCTCACAGGGGACGAACACCGGGGAGCTGTTTTTT
few	TRBV6-6	-	TRBJ2-4	CASSRPRNIQYF	TGTGCCAGCAGCCGTCCACGAAACATTCAGTACTTC
-	TRBV29-1	-	TRBJ2-2	CSAPQGGPNTGELFF	TGCAGCGCCCCTCAAGGCGGCCCGAACACCGGGGAGCTGTTTTTT
-	TRBV5-1	-	TRBJ1-1	CASSLGGVAATEAFF	TGCGCCAGCAGCTTGGGGGGGGTGGCTGCCACTGAAGCTTTCTTT
-	TRBV9	-	TRBJ1-2	CASSVAVAGWSGYTF	TGTGCCAGCAGCGTAGCAGTAGCAGGGTGGAGTGGCTACACCTTC
-	TRBV2	TRBD1	TRBJ1-4	CASRGQPNEKLFF	TGTGCCAGCAGGGGACAGCCAAATGAAAAACTGTTTTTT
-	TRBV21-1	-	TRBJ2-1	CASSKPLAGGKGRNEQFF	TGTGCCAGCAGCAAACCCTTAGCGGGGGGTAAGGGAAGGAATGAGCAGTTCTTC
-	TRBV27	TRBD1	TRBJ1-6	CVSSRTWTGIRGSPLHF	TGTGTCAGCAGTCGGACTTGGACAGGGATCAGGGGTTCACCCCTCCACTTT
-	TRBV7-2	-	TRBJ2-5	CASSFGGRQETQYF	TGTGCCAGCAGCTTTGGGGGGCGCCAAGAGACCCAGTACTTC
-	TRBV18	TRBD1	TRBJ1-5	CASASGQGVQVSQPQHF	TGTGCCAGCGCTTCGGGACAGGGGGTTCAAGTGAGTCAGCCCCAGCATTTT
few	TRBV1	-	TRBJ2-7	CTSRGAKPLFYEQYF	TGCACCAGCAGGGGAGCTAAGCCCCTCTTCTACGAGCAGTACTTC
-	TRBV4-1	TRBD2	TRBJ2-5	CASSQGRGLETQYF	TGCGCCAGCAGCCAAGGGCGGGGGTTAGAGACCCAGTACTTC
-	TRBV7-9	-	TRBJ1-4	CASSTPGGVTEKLFF	TGTGCCAGCAGCACCCCGGGGGGTGTAACTGAAAAACTGTTTTTT
-	TRBV14	TRBD1	TRBJ2-7	CASSQVRRTGNEQYF	TGTGCCAGCAGCCAAGTTCGTAGGACAGGGAACGAGCAGTACTTC
-	TRBV4-1	-	TRBJ1-4	CASSTSPQGGEKLFF	TGCGCCAGCAGCACCTCCCCCCAGGGAGGGGAAAAACTGTTTTTT
-	TRBV5-6	-	TRBJ1-4	CASSLGQNNEKLFF	TGTGCCAGCAGCTTGGGACAGAATAATGAAAAACTGTTTTTT
-	TRBV30	-	TRBJ1-1	CAWFDYKQNTEAFF	TGTGCCTGGTTCGATTACAAGCAGAACACTGAAGCTTTCTTT
-	TRBV27	-	TRBJ2-7	CASSRGDPPYEQYF	TGTGCCAGCAGCCGTGGGGACCCGCCCTACGAGCAGTACTTC
-	TRBV25-1	-	TRBJ2-7	CASRDSNTYEQYF	TGTGCCAGCAGGGACAGCAACACCTACGAGCAGTACTTC
once	TRBV5-1	TRBD1	TRBJ1-2	CASSSQAGQGISGYTF	TGCGCCAGCAGCTCCCAAGCGGGACAGGGGATCTCTGGCTACACCTTC
-	TRBV19	-	TRBJ1-2	CASSAGEYNYGYTF	TGTGCCAGTAGCGCAGGGGAGTATAACTATGGCTACACCTTC
-	TRBV7-6	-	TRBJ1-1	CASSLARGGEAFF	TGTGCCAGCAGCTTAGCGCGAGGAGGTGAAGCTTTCTTT
-	TRBV5-4	-	TRBJ1-1	CASSSLVGNTEAFF	TGTGCCAGCAGCTCCCTCGTCGGGAACACTGAAGCTTTCTTT
-	TRBV5-1	TRBD1	TRBJ1-2	CASRHGTAANYGYTF	TGCGCCAGCAGGCATGGGACAGCCGCTAACTATGGCTACACCTTC
-	TRBV7-8	-	TRBJ1-2	CASSWGGGARPSRYGYTF	TGTGCCAGCAGCTGGGGAGGGGGGGCGCGCCCATCGAGATATGGCTACACCTTC
once	TRBV7-9	-	TRBJ2-7	CASSPPFEGSSYEQYF	TGTGCCAGCAGCCCACCGTTCGAGGGGAGCTCCTACGAGCAGTACTTC
-	TRBV27	-	TRBJ1-1	CASSLSPMGGTEAFF	TGTGCCAGCAGTTTATCACCCATGGGGGGCACTGAAGCTTTCTTT
few	TRBV30	-	TRBJ1-5	CAWSVGGGGRYSNQPQHF	TGTGCCTGGAGTGTTGGGGGTGGGGGCCGGTATAGCAATCAGCCCCAGCATTTT
-	TRBV4-3	-	TRBJ1-2	CASSPYAEGNYGYTF	TGCGCCAGCAGCCCCTATGCCGAGGGGAACTATGGCTACACCTTC
-	TRBV5-8	TRBD2	TRBJ2-7	CASTISGGAGTYEQYF	TGTGCCAGCACCATTAGCGGGGGGGCCGGAACCTACGAGCAGTACTTC
few	TRBV5-5	TRBD1	TRBJ1-1	CASSLTGDTEAFF	TGTGCCAGCAGCTTGACAGGGGACACTGAAGCTTTCTTT